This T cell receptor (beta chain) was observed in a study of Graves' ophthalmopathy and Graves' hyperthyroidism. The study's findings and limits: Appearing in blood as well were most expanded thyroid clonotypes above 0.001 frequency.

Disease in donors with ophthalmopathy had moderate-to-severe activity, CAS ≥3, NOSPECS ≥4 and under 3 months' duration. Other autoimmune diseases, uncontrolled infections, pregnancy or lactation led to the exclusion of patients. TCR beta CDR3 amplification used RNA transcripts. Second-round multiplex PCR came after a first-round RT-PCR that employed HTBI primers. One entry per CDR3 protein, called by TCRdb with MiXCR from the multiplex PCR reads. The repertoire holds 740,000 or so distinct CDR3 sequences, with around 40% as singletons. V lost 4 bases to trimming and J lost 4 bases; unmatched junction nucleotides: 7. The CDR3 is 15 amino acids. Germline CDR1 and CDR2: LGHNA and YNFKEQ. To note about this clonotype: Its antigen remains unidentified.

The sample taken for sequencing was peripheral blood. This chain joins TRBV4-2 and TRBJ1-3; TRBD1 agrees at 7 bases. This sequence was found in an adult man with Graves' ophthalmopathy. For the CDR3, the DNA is TGTGCCAGCAGCCCAACCGGGACAGTGGGAAACACCATATATTTT. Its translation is CASSPTGTVGNTIYF.